A single sample is the source of the 28 T cell receptor beta chains below, sequenced in a study of response to subunit inactivated influenza vaccine. TCRdb used MiXCR to reprocess the RT-PCR reads, holding one entry per CDR3 protein. The sample has approximately 700,000 distinct CDR3 sequences, approximately 14% seen once. The sample consisted of PBMCs from blood, taken roughly 12 days after vaccination. These receptors were obtained from a man aged 45 to 65 who received an inactivated influenza vaccine.

This clonotype was detected many times. The V gene is TRBV7-2, the J gene TRBJ2-5; 10 bases fit TRBD1. J lost 5 bases, V lost 5 bases, and 11 bases had no gene match. Germline CDR1 reads SGHTA; CDR2 reads FQGNSA. This CDR3 is built from 16 residues. For the CDR3, the DNA is TGTGCCAGCAGCGTAACCGGGACAGGGGTTAGGGAGACCCAGTACTTC. Its translation is CASSVTGTGVRETQYF.

The chain couples TRBV23-1 to TRBJ2-4; no firm D call. TRBV23-1 is identified as an open reading frame with a role that is uncertain. V lost 0 bases and J lost 0, with 12 bases in between. The CDR3 is made up of 17 amino acids. The CDR3 sequence: CASSQSCRGLAKNIQYF. Here the CDR3 DNA reads TGCGCCAGCAGTCAATCGTGCCGAGGCCTAGCCAAAAACATTCAGTACTTC.

This sequence joins TRBV5-6 and TRBJ2-2; 8 bases are shared with TRBD1. This CDR3 is built from 16 residues. The germline V gene encodes CDR1 SGHDT and CDR2 YYEEEE. J lost 4 bases, V lost 4 bases, and 9 bases had no gene match. The CDR3 DNA reads as TGTGCCAGCAGCCCTCCCAGGGGGCGAAGCACCGGGGAGCTGTTTTTT. Residues: CASSPPRGRSTGELFF.

This clonotype was recorded once. V and J are TRBV3-1 and TRBJ1-6; D might be TRBD1 (5 bases). The germline V gene has CDR1 LGHDT and CDR2 YNNKEL (reference sequence). The CDR3 is 16 amino acids. The V gene lost 4 bases and the J gene lost 7 bases, with 17 bases spanning the gap. The CDR3 sequence: CASSPKSGGGNSPLHF. CDR3 DNA sequence: TGTGCCAGCAGCCCTAAGAGTGGGGGGGGGAATTCACCCCTCCACTTT.

This clonotype was seen a handful of times. The chain joins TRBV3-1 to TRBJ2-1; 7 nucleotides align to TRBD2. After removal of 2 bases from V and 12 bases from J, the junction contained 4 bases not matched to a gene. The CDR3 sequence is 12 residues long. Germline CDR1 LGHDT, CDR2 YNNKEL (reference sequence). CDR3 sequence reads: CASSQRGGGQFF. DNA for the CDR3: TGTGCCAGCAGCCAACGTGGCGGGGGGCAGTTCTTC.

Only a few counts were recorded for this clonotype. The chain recombines TRBV5-1 with TRBJ2-5, with TRBD1 as a possible D gene (5 bases). The CDR3 runs 14 residues. V was trimmed by 5 bases and J by 1 base, leaving 12 bases between them. Germline CDR1 is SGHRS and CDR2 is YFSETQ. The CDR3 bases are TGCGCCAGCAGGCTGCAGGGTCTCCAAGAGACCCAGTACTTC. Protein sequence: CASRLQGLQETQYF.

The chain links TRBV20-1 to TRBJ2-5; 8 positions match TRBD2. The CDR3 runs to 16 residues. V trimming: 5 bases; J trimming: 5 bases; junction bases outside the gene matches: 16. CDR1 and CDR2 (germline): DFQATT, SNEGSKA (reference sequence). The CDR3 region is CSAHGGGQSDWETQYF. CDR3 DNA: TGCAGTGCTCACGGGGGGGGCCAATCCGACTGGGAGACCCAGTACTTC.

This clonotype was seen a few times. The V and J genes are TRBV27 and TRBJ1-2; 7 bases map to TRBD1. The CDR3 loop spans 12 amino acids. CDR1 is MNHEY and CDR2 is SMNVEV in the germline V gene (reference sequence). The ends lost 6 bases at V and 7 bases at J; junction bases unmatched: 5. Here the CDR3 reads CASSPSGGGYTF. CDR3 in DNA: TGTGCCAGCAGCCCTTCAGGGGGTGGCTACACCTTC.

In its sample, this clonotype was seen a few times. The rearrangement uses TRBV5-1 and TRBJ2-1, with TRBD2 identical over 8 bases. CDR3 size: 14 residues. CDR1 is SGHRS, CDR2 YFSETQ, per germline. After removal of 3 bases from V and 4 bases from J, the junction contained 3 bases not matched to a gene. For the CDR3, the DNA is TGCGCCAGCAGCTCGGGGGGGACATACAATGAGCAGTTCTTC. It is translated as CASSSGGTYNEQFF.

In its sample, this clonotype was seen a few times. V and J are TRBV7-8 and TRBJ2-1; 11 bases fit TRBD2. V was pared by 4 bases and J by 5 bases, with 4 bases of the junction left unmatched. The length of the CDR3 is 15 residues. Germline CDR1 SGHVS, CDR2 FQNEAQ. CDR3 DNA sequence: TGTGCCAGCAGCTCCGGACTAGCGGGCAACAATGAGCAGTTCTTC. This gives the protein CASSSGLAGNNEQFF.

This clonotype was seen a few times. The V gene is TRBV29-1, the J gene TRBJ1-3; D is possibly TRBD1 (6 bases). Trimming removed 4 bases from V and 2 bases from J, with 9 bases in between. Germline CDR1 SQVTM, CDR2 ANQGSEA. This CDR3 is built from 13 residues. The CDR3 here is CSVGKGAGNTIYF. The CDR3 region has the DNA TGCAGCGTTGGAAAGGGGGCTGGAAACACCATATATTTT.

This clonotype came up a few times. The genes are TRBV5-1 and TRBJ2-7; D is perhaps TRBD1 (5 bases). In germline, CDR1 is SGHRS, CDR2 YFSETQ. The V end lost 2 bases, the J end lost 2 bases, and 8 bases lay between the germline ends. CDR3 length: 13 residues. The CDR3 spells CASSFRTTYEQYF. The CDR3, as DNA: TGCGCCAGCAGCTTCCGGACAACCTACGAGCAGTACTTC.

This chain uses TRBV5-1 with TRBJ1-4; 8 positions agree with TRBD1. V shed 2 bases and J 7 bases; nucleotides not matched to a gene: 4. Per the germline V gene, CDR1 is SGHRS and CDR2 is YFSETQ. The CDR3 is made up of 14 amino acids. CDR3 coding DNA: TGCGCCAGCAGCTTCGACAGGGGCGGTGAAAAACTGTTTTTT. Protein: CASSFDRGGEKLFF.

V and J are TRBV7-3 and TRBJ2-2, with D uncertain. Trimming stripped 5 bases from V and 2 bases from J, with 6 bases between. CDR3 length equals 13 residues. Germline V CDR1 and CDR2: SGHTA, FQGTGA. The CDR3 DNA reads as TGTGCCAGCAGCCGAACCAACACCGGGGAGCTGTTTTTT. Translating gives CASSRTNTGELFF.

The chain has TRBV4-2 and TRBJ1-1; TRBD1 might be the D (6 bases). V lost 0 bases and J lost 0, with 11 bases in between. The CDR3 is 16 amino acids. Germline CDR1 is LGHNA and CDR2 is YNFKEQ. CDR3 residues: CASSQEGGGLNTEAFF. The DNA of the CDR3 is TGTGCCAGCAGCCAAGAGGGAGGGGGGTTGAACACTGAAGCTTTCTTT.

This chain connects TRBV12-3 or TRBV12-4 to TRBJ2-1, with D perhaps matching TRBD1 (6 bases). The CDR3 runs to 12 residues. Trimming shortened V by 4 bases and J by 10 bases, and 11 bases separated the two germline ends. The CDR3 DNA follows: TGTGCCAGCAGTTCGGGACACCCAGAGCAGTTCTTC. This sequence encodes CASSSGHPEQFF.

In this sample, this clonotype turned up a few times. The genes are TRBV4-1 and TRBJ2-1; a possible D gene is TRBD1 (5 bases). Per germline, CDR1 MGHRA and CDR2 YSYEKL. V was trimmed by 3 bases and J by 3 bases, leaving 15 bases between them. This CDR3 region has 16 residues. The CDR3: CASSQVQGGRYNEQFF. CDR3 in DNA: TGCGCCAGCAGCCAGGTTCAGGGTGGCCGCTACAATGAGCAGTTCTTC.

This clonotype has more than one count but fewer than ten. This chain links TRBV14 with TRBJ1-6; TRBD1 aligns across 7 bases. The J segment lost 10 bases and the V segment lost 1 base, leaving 10 bases of the junction unmatched. CDR3 size: 16 residues. Looked up from germline, CDR1 is SGHDN and CDR2 is FVKESK. This chain's CDR3 is CASSQGYRGKGSPLHF. The CDR3 DNA is TGTGCCAGCAGCCAAGGTTACAGGGGAAAAGGATCACCCCTCCACTTT.

This clonotype was counted only a few times. The V gene is TRBV12-3 or TRBV12-4, the J gene TRBJ1-2, with D perhaps TRBD1 (5 bases). The V gene lost 3 bases and the J gene lost 7 bases, with 9 bases spanning the gap. The length of the CDR3 is 12 residues. The CDR3 bases are TGTGCCAGCAGTTTCAGGGTTAGTGGCTACACCTTC. Protein: CASSFRVSGYTF.

This clonotype was seen repeatedly, ten times or more. The chain employs TRBV29-1 and TRBJ2-3; D possibly corresponds to TRBD2 (6 bases). Trimming pared 7 bases from V and 7 bases from J, leaving 18 bases between. The germline V gene has CDR1 SQVTM and CDR2 ANQGSEA. The length of the CDR3 is 13 residues. Here the CDR3 reads CSAWDGGGNTQYF. CDR3 bases: TGCAGCGCTTGGGACGGGGGAGGAAATACGCAGTATTTT.

The V gene is TRBV7-8, the J gene TRBJ2-7; D is ambiguous. Per germline, CDR1 SGHVS and CDR2 FQNEAQ. The V end lost 5 bases, the J end lost 4 bases, and 21 bases lay between the germline ends. The CDR3 loop spans 16 amino acids. The CDR3 protein is CASSPRWSEESYEQYF. The CDR3 DNA reads TGTGCCAGCAGCCCTAGGTGGAGTGAGGAGTCGTACGAGCAGTACTTC.

The V and J genes are TRBV9 and TRBJ2-1; D not certain. The CDR3 runs to 14 residues. The V gene's germline CDR1 is SGDLS and CDR2 YYNGEE. V was shortened by 2 bases and J by 0 bases, with 6 bases between the two germline ends. The CDR3 is CASSVLSSYNEQFF. CDR3 nucleotide sequence: TGTGCCAGCAGCGTTCTCAGCTCCTACAATGAGCAGTTCTTC.

This clonotype was counted between two and nine times. The chain combines TRBV28 with TRBJ2-7, with no clear D. The CDR3 runs to 10 residues. Trimming pared 4 bases from V and 5 bases from J, leaving 3 bases between. CDR1 MDHEN and CDR2 SYDVKM come from the germline V gene. The CDR3 DNA follows: TGTGCCAGCAGTTACCACGAGCAGTACTTC. Protein sequence: CASSYHEQYF.

In its sample, this clonotype was seen a few times. The CDR3: CASSLAGGDGGGELFF. DNA for the CDR3: TGTGCCAGCAGCCTGGCTGGAGGTGACGGTGGAGGGGAGCTGTTTTTT. This chain joins TRBV7-9 and TRBJ2-2, with D maybe TRBD2 (5 bases). Deletions cut 5 bases from V and 8 bases from J, with 21 bases between. CDR1 is SEHNR, CDR2 FQNEAQ, per germline (reference sequence). The CDR3 consists of 16 residues.

This clonotype was recorded a few times. V gene TRBV28 combines with J gene TRBJ2-3; the match to TRBD2 covers 11 bases. Germline V gene data show CDR1 as MDHEN and CDR2 as SYDVKM. The V and J ends lost 2 bases and 4 bases, in that order; junction bases with no gene match: 5. The CDR3 has 16 amino acids. The CDR3 DNA reads TGTGCCAGCAGTTTAACTAGCGGGAGTTATGCAGATACGCAGTATTTT. As protein: CASSLTSGSYADTQYF.

This clonotype has only a few counts. The chain combines TRBV10-3 with TRBJ2-5; 7 bases align to TRBD2. Losses at the gene ends were 10 bases for V and 4 bases for J; bases not matched to a gene: 15. This CDR3 has 15 amino acids. CDR1 ENHRY and CDR2 SYGVKD come from the germline V gene. The CDR3 DNA sequence: TGTGCCACAAACTTGGGTCCTAGCGGTTTAGAGACCCAGTACTTC. Translating it yields CATNLGPSGLETQYF.

The chain couples TRBV12-3 or TRBV12-4 to TRBJ2-1; the match to TRBD2 covers 12 bases. The CDR3 runs 15 residues. V lost 6 bases and J lost 8; bases outside the gene matches: 8. The CDR3 sequence: CASSATSGSAHEQFF. The CDR3 DNA reads TGTGCCAGCAGCGCGACTAGCGGGAGTGCCCATGAGCAGTTCTTC.

This clonotype was recorded a few times. The J gene is TRBJ2-7, the V gene TRBV6-2 or TRBV6-3; 8 bases agree with TRBD1. The CDR3 is 16 residues long. V gave up 6 bases and J gave up 3 bases; unmatched junction bases: 13. CDR1 is MNHEY and CDR2 is SVGEGT in the germline V gene. Here the CDR3 reads CASRRERTGLYYEQYF. The DNA for the CDR3 is TGTGCCAGCAGGAGGGAAAGGACAGGGTTATACTACGAGCAGTACTTC.